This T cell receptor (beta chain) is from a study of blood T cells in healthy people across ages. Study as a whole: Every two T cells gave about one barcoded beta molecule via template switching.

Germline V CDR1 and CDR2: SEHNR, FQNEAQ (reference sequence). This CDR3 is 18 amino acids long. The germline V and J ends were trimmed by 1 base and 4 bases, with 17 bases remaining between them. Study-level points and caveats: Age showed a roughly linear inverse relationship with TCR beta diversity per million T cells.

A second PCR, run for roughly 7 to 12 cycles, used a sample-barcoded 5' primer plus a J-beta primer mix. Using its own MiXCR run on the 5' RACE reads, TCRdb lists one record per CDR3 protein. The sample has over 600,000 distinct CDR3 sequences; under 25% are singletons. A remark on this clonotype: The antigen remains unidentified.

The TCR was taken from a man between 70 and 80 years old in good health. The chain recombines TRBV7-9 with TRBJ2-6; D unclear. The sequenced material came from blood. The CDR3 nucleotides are TGTGCCAGCAGCTTAGGGCGGCCGTCGTCGAGAGGGGCCAACGTCCTGACTTTC. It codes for CASSLGRPSSRGANVLTF.